A selection of T cell receptor beta chains follows, all from one sample in a study of long-term antiretroviral therapy in people with HIV. Sequenced by immunoSEQ multiplex PCR; TCRdb stores in-frame clones only, minus some. The sample yields more than 15,000 clones, 91% seen once. The source material was unsorted PBMCs, sampled 0.6 years after starting antiretroviral therapy. These receptor sequences come from a woman in her forties with HIV. The CDR3 runs from the conserved cysteine through the conserved F or W. A D gene is named only where the DNA matches it firmly. Not every row has a clone size; where given, it reads once, few, many or a size class.

clone size,D gene,J gene,V gene,CDR3 DNA,CDR3 protein
.,TRBD2,TRBJ2-7,TRBV2,TGTGCCAGCCGGGAGGTATTTTTAGCGGGGGACACCGCCCCCTACGAGCAGTACTTC,CASREVFLAGDTAPYEQYF
.,TRBD2,TRBJ2-1,TRBV5-1,TGCGCCAGCAGTTCCCGGCGTGGACTAGCGGGGGGAGGTAATGAGCAGTTCTTC,CASSSRRGLAGGGNEQFF
.,.,TRBJ1-1,TRBV11-2,TGTGCCAGCAGCTTAGAGGGGAAGCCCGTAGGGGCTGAAGCTTTCTTT,CASSLEGKPVGAEAFF
.,.,TRBJ1-5,TRBV27,TGTGCCAGCAGTCGAGGGGGAGAGTATAGCAATCAGCCCCAGCATTTT,CASSRGGEYSNQPQHF
.,.,TRBJ2-3,TRBV6-5,TGTGCCAGCAGGGAATCCGCAGATACGCAGTATTTT,CASRESADTQYF
.,TRBD1,TRBJ1-3,TRBV5-1,TGCGCCAGCAGCTCCGGACAGGGAGGAAACACCATATATTTT,CASSSGQGGNTIYF
.,TRBD2,TRBJ2-2,TRBV4-1,TGCGCCAGCAGCCACCCCGCTCCTCGACTAGCGGGGGGATCGAACACCGGGGAGCTGTTTTTT,CASSHPAPRLAGGSNTGELFF
.,.,TRBJ2-7,TRBV6-6,TGTGCCAGCCTGGGACCCCCTGAGGGGGTCCACGAGCAGTACTTC,CASLGPPEGVHEQYF
.,.,TRBJ1-4,TRBV5-6,TGTGCCAGCAGCTTCGGCCCGCAGAGAGAAAAACTGTTTTTT,CASSFGPQREKLFF
once,.,TRBJ2-5,TRBV29-1,TGCAGCGTTTCCGCTGGGGACGGAGAGACCCAGTACTTC,CSVSAGDGETQYF
.,TRBD1,TRBJ1-4,TRBV6-5,TGTGCCAGCAGTTACGCACAGGGGTATGAAAAACTGTTTTTT,CASSYAQGYEKLFF
.,.,TRBJ1-3,TRBV6-6,TGTGCCAGCAGCCTCCGGGGGGGCTCTGGAAACACCATATATTTT,CASSLRGGSGNTIYF
.,.,TRBJ1-6,TRBV6-5,TGTGCGACCCGGGCCGCAAATTCACCCCTCCACTTT,CATRAANSPLHF
.,.,TRBJ2-7,TRBV29-1,TGCAGCGTCCCCGCCACGGACGGCTACGAGCAGTACTTC,CSVPATDGYEQYF
.,.,TRBJ2-1,TRBV18,TGTGCCAGCTTTAAACAGGAGATCTACAATGAGCAGTTCTTC,CASFKQEIYNEQFF
.,TRBD1,TRBJ1-1,TRBV5-1,TGCGCCAGCAGCTTTAACAGGGATAGGACAGGGGGCCCAGCTTTCTTT,CASSFNRDRTGGPAFF
.,TRBD1,TRBJ1-4,TRBV29-1,TGCAGCGCCCAAGGGGGCATTTATGAAAAACTGTTTTTT,CSAQGGIYEKLFF
.,.,TRBJ1-2,TRBV4-2,TGTGCCAGCAGTCTAACCGGGAACTATGGCTACACCTTC,CASSLTGNYGYTF
.,TRBD1,TRBJ1-4,TRBV7-7,TGTGCCAGCAGCTCAGGGGGGGATCTGAATGAAAAACTGTTTTTT,CASSSGGDLNEKLFF
.,.,TRBJ2-4,TRBV10-3,TGTGCCATCATGGGGGGCGCCAAAAACATTCAGTACTTC,CAIMGGAKNIQYF
.,.,TRBJ2-1,TRBV5-1,TGCGCCAGCAGGCCGGGACAATCCTACAATGAGCAGTTCTTC,CASRPGQSYNEQFF
once,TRBD2,TRBJ2-5,TRBV18,TGTGCCAGCTCACGACAGACTAGCGGCCAAGAGACCCAGTACTTC,CASSRQTSGQETQYF
.,.,TRBJ1-2,TRBV6-1,TGTGCCAGCCCGGGAGCCCCCTACGATGGCTATGGCTACACCTTC,CASPGAPYDGYGYTF
.,.,TRBJ2-1,TRBV4-3,TGCGCCAGCAGCCAAGATTGGTTGACAGAAAAAGGACAGTTCTTC,CASSQDWLTEKGQFF
.,.,TRBJ1-5,TRBV30,TGTGCCTGGAGCCGCAGAGGCAATCAGCCCCAGCATTTT,CAWSRRGNQPQHF
.,TRBD1,TRBJ1-5,TRBV6-6,TGTGCCAGCAGACTGGGACAGGGAAGGAGCAATCAGCCCCAGCATTTT,CASRLGQGRSNQPQHF
.,.,TRBJ1-1,TRBV5-8,TGTGCCAGCAGCCATCGTATAACTGAAGCTTTCTTT,CASSHRITEAFF
.,TRBD2,TRBJ2-3,TRBV7-9,TGTGCCAGCAGCTTAGTAGAGATCAGCGGGGCGGATACGCAGTATTTT,CASSLVEISGADTQYF